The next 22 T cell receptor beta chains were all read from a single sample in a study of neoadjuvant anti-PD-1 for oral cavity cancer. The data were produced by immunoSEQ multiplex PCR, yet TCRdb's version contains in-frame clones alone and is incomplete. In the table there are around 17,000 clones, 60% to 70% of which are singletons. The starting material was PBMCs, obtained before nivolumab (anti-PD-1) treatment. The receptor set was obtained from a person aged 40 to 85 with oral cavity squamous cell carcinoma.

In DNA, the CDR3 is TGTGCCAGCACCCTTGGGGTCCCCTACAATGAGCAGTTCTTC. It specifies CASTLGVPYNEQFF. V is TRBV6-1 and J is TRBJ2-1; D is ambiguous. Trimming took off 7 bases at V and 2 bases at J, with 12 bases between the two ends. This CDR3 is built from 14 residues. Germline V gives CDR1 MNHNS, CDR2 SASEGT.

The CDR3 nucleotides read TGTGCCAGCAGCTTGGGGGACAATGAGCAGTTCTTC. Translating it yields CASSLGDNEQFF. This chain uses TRBV5-4 with TRBJ2-1; D ambiguous. Germline CDR1 SGHNT, CDR2 YYREEE (reference sequence). Trimming removed 0 bases from V and 5 bases from J, with 3 bases in between. The CDR3 covers 12 residues.

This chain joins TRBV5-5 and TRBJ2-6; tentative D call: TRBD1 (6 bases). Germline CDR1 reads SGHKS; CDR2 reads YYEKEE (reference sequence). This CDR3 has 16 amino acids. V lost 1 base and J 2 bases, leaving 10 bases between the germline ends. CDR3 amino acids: CASSLLGGPGANVLTF. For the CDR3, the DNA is TGTGCCAGCAGCTTGTTAGGGGGTCCTGGGGCCAACGTCCTGACTTTC.

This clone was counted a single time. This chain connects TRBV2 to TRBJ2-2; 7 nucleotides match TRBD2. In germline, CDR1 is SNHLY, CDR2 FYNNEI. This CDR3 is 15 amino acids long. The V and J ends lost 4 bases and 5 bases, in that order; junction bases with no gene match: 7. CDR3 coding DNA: TGTGCCAGCAGTGGGCGGGAGAGGATAACCGGGGAGCTGTTTTTT. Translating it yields CASSGRERITGELFF.

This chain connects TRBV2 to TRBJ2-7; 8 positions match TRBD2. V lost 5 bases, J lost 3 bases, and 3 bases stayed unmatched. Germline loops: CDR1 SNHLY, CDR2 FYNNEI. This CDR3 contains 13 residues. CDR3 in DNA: TGTGCCAGCAGTCCACTAGCGGACTACGAGCAGTACTTC. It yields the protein CASSPLADYEQYF.

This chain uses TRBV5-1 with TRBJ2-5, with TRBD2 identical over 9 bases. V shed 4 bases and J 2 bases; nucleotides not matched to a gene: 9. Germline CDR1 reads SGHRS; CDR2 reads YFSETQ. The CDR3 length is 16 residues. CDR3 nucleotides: TGCGCCAGCAGCGACTGGGGAGCGGGGGGACAAGAGACCCAGTACTTC. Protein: CASSDWGAGGQETQYF.

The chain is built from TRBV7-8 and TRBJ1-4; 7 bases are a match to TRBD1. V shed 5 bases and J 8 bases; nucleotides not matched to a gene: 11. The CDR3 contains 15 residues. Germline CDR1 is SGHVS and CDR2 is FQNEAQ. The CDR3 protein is CASSRGAGGREKLFF. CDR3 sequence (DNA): TGTGCCAGCAGCCGGGGGGCAGGGGGAAGGGAAAAACTGTTTTTT.

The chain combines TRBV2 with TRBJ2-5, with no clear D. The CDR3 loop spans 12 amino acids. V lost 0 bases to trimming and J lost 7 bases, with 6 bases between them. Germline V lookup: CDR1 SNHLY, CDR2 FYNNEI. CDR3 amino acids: CASSEALGTQYF. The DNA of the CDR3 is TGTGCCAGCAGTGAAGCGCTTGGGACCCAGTACTTC. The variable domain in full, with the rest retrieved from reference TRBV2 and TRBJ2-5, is EPEVTQTPSHQVTQMGQEVILRCVPISNHLYFYWYRQILGQKVEFLVSFYNNEISEKSEIFDDQFSVERPDGSNFTLKIRSTKLEDSAMYFCASSEALGTQYFGPGTRLLVL.

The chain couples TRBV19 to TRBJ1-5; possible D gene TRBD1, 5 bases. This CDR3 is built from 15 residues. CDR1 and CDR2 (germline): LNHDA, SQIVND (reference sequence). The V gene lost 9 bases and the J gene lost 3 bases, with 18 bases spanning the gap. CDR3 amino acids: CASHGLTASNQPQHF. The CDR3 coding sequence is TGTGCCAGCCACGGACTGACAGCGTCCAATCAGCCCCAGCATTTT.

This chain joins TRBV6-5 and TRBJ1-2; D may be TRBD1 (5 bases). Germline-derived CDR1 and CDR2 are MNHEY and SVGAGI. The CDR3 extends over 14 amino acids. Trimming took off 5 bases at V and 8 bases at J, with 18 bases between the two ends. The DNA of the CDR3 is TGTGCCAGCAGTGGGGGACCAGGGCGCCAGGGCTACACCTTC. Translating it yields CASSGGPGRQGYTF.

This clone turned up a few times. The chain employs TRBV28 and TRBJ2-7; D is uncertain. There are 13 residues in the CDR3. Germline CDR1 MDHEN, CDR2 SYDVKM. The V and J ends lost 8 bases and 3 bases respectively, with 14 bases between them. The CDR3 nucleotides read TGTGCCAGCGAGGCAAGTGTAGACTACGAGCAGTACTTC. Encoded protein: CASEASVDYEQYF.

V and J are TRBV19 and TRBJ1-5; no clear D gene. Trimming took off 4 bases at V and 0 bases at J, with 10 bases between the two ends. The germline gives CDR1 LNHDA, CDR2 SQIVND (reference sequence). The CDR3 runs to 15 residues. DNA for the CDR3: TGTGCCAGTAGTACCTTACCAGATAGCAATCAGCCCCAGCATTTT. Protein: CASSTLPDSNQPQHF.

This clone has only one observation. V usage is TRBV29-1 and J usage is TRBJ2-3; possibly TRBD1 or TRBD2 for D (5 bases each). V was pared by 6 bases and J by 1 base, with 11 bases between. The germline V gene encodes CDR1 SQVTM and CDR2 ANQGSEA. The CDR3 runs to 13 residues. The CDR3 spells CSVRRGGTDTQYF. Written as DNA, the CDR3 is TGCAGCGTGAGGAGAGGGGGCACAGATACGCAGTATTTT.

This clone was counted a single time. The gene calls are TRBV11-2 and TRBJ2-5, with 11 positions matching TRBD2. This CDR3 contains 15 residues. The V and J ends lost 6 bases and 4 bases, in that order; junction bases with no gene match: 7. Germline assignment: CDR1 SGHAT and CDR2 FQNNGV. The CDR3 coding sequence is TGTGCCAGCAGGGTCCTAGCGGGAGGAGGAGAGACCCAGTACTTC. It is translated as CASRVLAGGGETQYF.

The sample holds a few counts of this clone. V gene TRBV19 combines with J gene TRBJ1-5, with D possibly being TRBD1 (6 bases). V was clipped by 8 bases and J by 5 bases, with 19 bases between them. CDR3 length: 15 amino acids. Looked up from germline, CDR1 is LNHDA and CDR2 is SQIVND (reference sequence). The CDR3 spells CASLDRMGRYQPQHF. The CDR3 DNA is TGTGCCAGTCTGGACAGAATGGGAAGGTATCAGCCCCAGCATTTT.

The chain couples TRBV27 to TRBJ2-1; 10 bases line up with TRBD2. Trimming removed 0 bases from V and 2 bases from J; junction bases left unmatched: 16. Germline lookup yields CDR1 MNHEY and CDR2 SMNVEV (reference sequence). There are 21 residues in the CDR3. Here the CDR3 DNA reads TGTGCCAGCAGTTTATCCTCCCGTGTTAGCGGGGGGCCTATGCCCTACAATGAGCAGTTCTTC. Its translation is CASSLSSRVSGGPMPYNEQFF.

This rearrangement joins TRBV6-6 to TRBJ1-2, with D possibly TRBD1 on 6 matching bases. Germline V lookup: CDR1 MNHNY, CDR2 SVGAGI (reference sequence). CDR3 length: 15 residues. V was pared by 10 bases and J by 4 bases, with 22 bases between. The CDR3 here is CAIGGGTGSSYGYTF. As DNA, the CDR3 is TGTGCCATCGGGGGGGGTACAGGGAGTAGCTATGGCTACACCTTC.

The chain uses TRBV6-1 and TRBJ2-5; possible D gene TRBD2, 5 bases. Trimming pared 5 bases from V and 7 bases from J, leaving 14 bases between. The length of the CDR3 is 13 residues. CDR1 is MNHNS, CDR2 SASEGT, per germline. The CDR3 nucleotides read TGTGCCAGCAGTTTGGACTCGCCTGGGACCCAGTACTTC. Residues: CASSLDSPGTQYF.

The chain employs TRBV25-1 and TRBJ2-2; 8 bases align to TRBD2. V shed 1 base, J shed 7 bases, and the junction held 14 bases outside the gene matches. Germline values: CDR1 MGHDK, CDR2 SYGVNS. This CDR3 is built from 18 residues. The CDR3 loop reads CASSESRREVPRGGELFF. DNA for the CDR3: TGTGCCAGCAGTGAATCAAGGCGGGAGGTCCCCCGGGGCGGGGAGCTGTTTTTT.

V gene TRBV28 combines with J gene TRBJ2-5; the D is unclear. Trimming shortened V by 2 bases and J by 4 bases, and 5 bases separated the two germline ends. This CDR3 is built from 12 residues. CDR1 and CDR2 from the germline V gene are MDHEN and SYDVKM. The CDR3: CASSLRGETQYF. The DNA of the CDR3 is TGTGCCAGCAGTTTAAGAGGAGAGACCCAGTACTTC.

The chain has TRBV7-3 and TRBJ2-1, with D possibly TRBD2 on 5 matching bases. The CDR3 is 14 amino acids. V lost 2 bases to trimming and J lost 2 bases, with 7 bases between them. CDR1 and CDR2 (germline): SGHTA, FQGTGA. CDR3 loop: CASSLSGTYNEQFF. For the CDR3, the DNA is TGTGCCAGCAGCTTATCCGGGACCTACAATGAGCAGTTCTTC.

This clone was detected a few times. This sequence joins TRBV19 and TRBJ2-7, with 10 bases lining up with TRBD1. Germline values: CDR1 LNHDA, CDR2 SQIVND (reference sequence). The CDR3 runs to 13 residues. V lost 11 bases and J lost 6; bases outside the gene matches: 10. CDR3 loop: CACGGQGTREQYF. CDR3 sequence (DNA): TGTGCCTGTGGGGGACAGGGGACGCGCGAGCAGTACTTC.